These 4 T cell receptor beta chains were all obtained from the same sample, sequenced in a study of CD8 T cells in ankylosing spondylitis (dated by TCRdb to about 2017). Libraries came from 5' RACE. Sequenced on an Illumina HiSeq 2500. The raw public reads went through TCRdb reprocessing: fastp at Q25, MiXCR clone calling, in-frame beta chains kept. CDR3 protein sequences are deduplicated, and each keeps its most common genes and DNA. The sample table holds fewer than 200,000 distinct CDR3 sequences, of which around a sixth were seen once. 4.3% of the sample rests with the top ten. The specimen was blood, either unsorted or a sorted T cell fraction (not recorded which). The receptors come from a male donor under 30 with ankylosing spondylitis or in good health (not recorded which). Donor details come from another sample of the same person, matched by shared clones.

The rearrangement uses TRBV20-1 and TRBJ2-5; 11 bases align to TRBD1. CDR3 length: 14 residues. Unmatched junction bases numbered 8, after V lost 7 bases and J lost 4 bases. Germline CDR1 DFQATT, CDR2 SNEGSKA (reference sequence). CDR3 protein: CSGHPGTGGETQYF. CDR3 DNA: TGCAGTGGCCACCCCGGGACAGGGGGAGAGACCCAGTACTTC.

This clonotype came up a few times. The chain uses TRBV29-1 and TRBJ2-5; TRBD2 is a possible D gene (7 bases). V gave up 5 bases and J gave up 4 bases, with 14 bases separating them. Germline loops: CDR1 SQVTM, CDR2 ANQGSEA. The CDR3 runs 13 residues. DNA of the CDR3: TGCAGCGTTAGCCGGGGGGCGGGAGAGACCCAGTACTTC. Translated: CSVSRGAGETQYF.

The V and J genes are TRBV10-3 and TRBJ2-3, with 7 bases matching TRBD2. V shed 2 bases, J shed 4 bases, and the junction held 3 bases outside the gene matches. Germline V gene sequence: CDR1 ENHRY, CDR2 SYGVKD. The CDR3 totals 14 residues. DNA for the CDR3: TGTGCCATCAGTGAGATGGGAGGGGCAGATACGCAGTATTTT. Residues: CAISEMGGADTQYF.

This clonotype was counted between two and nine times. Written as DNA, the CDR3 is TGCAGTGCCAAAAAGGCGGACGGGGATTCCTACGAGCAGTACGTC. It is translated as CSAKKADGDSYEQYV. The gene calls are TRBV20-1 and TRBJ2-7; the D gene is possibly TRBD2 (5 bases). Germline-derived CDR1 and CDR2 are DFQATT and SNEGSKA (reference sequence). The CDR3 is 15 residues long. The ends were cut back, 6 bases at V and 1 base at J, with 19 bases in the middle.